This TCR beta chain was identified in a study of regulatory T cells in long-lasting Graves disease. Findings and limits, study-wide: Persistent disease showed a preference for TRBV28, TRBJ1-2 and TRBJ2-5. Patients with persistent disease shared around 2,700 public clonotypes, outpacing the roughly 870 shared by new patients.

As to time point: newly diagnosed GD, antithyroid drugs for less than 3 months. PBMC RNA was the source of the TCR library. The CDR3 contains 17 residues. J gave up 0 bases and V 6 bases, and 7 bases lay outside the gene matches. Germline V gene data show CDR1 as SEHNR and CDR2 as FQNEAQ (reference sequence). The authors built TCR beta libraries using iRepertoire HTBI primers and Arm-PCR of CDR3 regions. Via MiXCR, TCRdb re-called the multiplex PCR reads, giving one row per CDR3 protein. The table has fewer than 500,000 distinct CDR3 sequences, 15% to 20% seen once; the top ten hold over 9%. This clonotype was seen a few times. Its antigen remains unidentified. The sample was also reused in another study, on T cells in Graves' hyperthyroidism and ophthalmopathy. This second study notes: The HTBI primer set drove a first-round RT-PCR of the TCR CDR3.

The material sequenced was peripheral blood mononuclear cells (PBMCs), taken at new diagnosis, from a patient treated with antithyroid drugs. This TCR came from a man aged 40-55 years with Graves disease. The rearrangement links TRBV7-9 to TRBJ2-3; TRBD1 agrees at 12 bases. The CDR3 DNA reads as TGTGCCAGCAGACCGGGACAGGGGGCATTAAGCACAGATACGCAGTATTTT. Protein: CASRPGQGALSTDTQYF.